Listed below are T cell receptor beta chains from one sample, sequenced in a study of OX40 agonist ivuxolimab in advanced cancers. Repertoires were generated with immunoSEQ multiplex PCR, while TCRdb's copy carries only in-frame clones and drops some. The data hold over 85,000 clones, with 85% to 90% observed a single time. This material consisted of CD4+ or CD8+ T cells sorted from blood, taken in a trial of the OX40 agonist ivuxolimab. These receptors all stem from an adult with an advanced solid tumor such as melanoma, head and neck, liver or kidney cancer. CDR3s include the opening cysteine and the closing phenylalanine or tryptophan. Each record gives: CDR3 length, J gene, V gene, clone size, D gene, CDR3 DNA, CDR3 protein. The D gene is left open where the match is weak. A row's size may be missing; if present it is once, few, many or a size class.

cdr3_length: 13; j_call: TRBJ2-3; v_call: TRBV5-1; clone_size: -; d_call: TRBD1; cdr3_nt: TGCGCCAGCAGCTTGCGGGACAGAGATACGCAGTATTTT; cdr3_aa: CASSLRDRDTQYF
cdr3_length: 13; j_call: TRBJ1-1; v_call: TRBV5-4; clone_size: -; d_call: -; cdr3_nt: TGTGCCAGCAGCTTGCGGGGTGACACTGAAGCTTTCTTT; cdr3_aa: CASSLRGDTEAFF
cdr3_length: 14; j_call: TRBJ2-2; v_call: TRBV5-1; clone_size: -; d_call: -; cdr3_nt: TGCGCCAGCGCAAGGGGCGGTAACACCGGGGAGCTGTTTTTT; cdr3_aa: CASARGGNTGELFF
cdr3_length: 14; j_call: TRBJ2-5; v_call: TRBV7-9; clone_size: few; d_call: TRBD2; cdr3_nt: TGTGCCAGCAGCCCTCCGGGACTAGCGGGTACCCAGTACTTC; cdr3_aa: CASSPPGLAGTQYF
cdr3_length: 16; j_call: TRBJ1-1; v_call: TRBV12-5; clone_size: -; d_call: -; cdr3_nt: TGTGCTAGTGGTTTCGTAGTGGGGGAAATGAACACTGAAGCTTTCTTT; cdr3_aa: CASGFVVGEMNTEAFF
cdr3_length: 13; j_call: TRBJ1-1; v_call: TRBV18; clone_size: -; d_call: -; cdr3_nt: TGTGCCAGCTCACCATACAGGGAGACTGAAGCTTTCTTT; cdr3_aa: CASSPYRETEAFF
cdr3_length: 11; j_call: TRBJ2-5; v_call: TRBV5-1; clone_size: -; d_call: -; cdr3_nt: TGCGCCAGCAGCCTCCAAGAGACCCAGTACTTC; cdr3_aa: CASSLQETQYF
cdr3_length: 16; j_call: TRBJ1-4; v_call: TRBV19; clone_size: -; d_call: TRBD1; cdr3_nt: TGTGCCAGTAGCAGGGGGTCTTGGGGTTTCGGCGAAAAACTGTTTTTT; cdr3_aa: CASSRGSWGFGEKLFF
cdr3_length: 16; j_call: TRBJ2-6; v_call: TRBV5-1; clone_size: -; d_call: -; cdr3_nt: TGCGCCAGCAGCTTGGTTTCTAGCTCTGGGGCCAACGTCCTGACTTTC; cdr3_aa: CASSLVSSSGANVLTF
cdr3_length: 14; j_call: TRBJ2-3; v_call: TRBV4-1; clone_size: -; d_call: -; cdr3_nt: TGCGCCAGCAGGGAACCCGATAGCACAGATACGCAGTATTTT; cdr3_aa: CASREPDSTDTQYF
cdr3_length: 19; j_call: TRBJ2-7; v_call: TRBV6-1; clone_size: -; d_call: TRBD2; cdr3_nt: TGTGCCAGCAGTGAGATTATAAAGGGACTAGCGGCCCTGAGGTACGAGCAGTACTTC; cdr3_aa: CASSEIIKGLAALRYEQYF
cdr3_length: 14; j_call: TRBJ2-7; v_call: TRBV18; clone_size: -; d_call: -; cdr3_nt: TGTGCCAGCTCACCAGCCTCCCCGTCCTACGAGCAGTACTTC; cdr3_aa: CASSPASPSYEQYF
cdr3_length: 15; j_call: TRBJ2-6; v_call: TRBV6-5; clone_size: -; d_call: -; cdr3_nt: TGTGCCAGCAGTTTGGGACTCTCTGGGGCCAACGTCCTGACTTTC; cdr3_aa: CASSLGLSGANVLTF
cdr3_length: 16; j_call: TRBJ2-1; v_call: TRBV4-1; clone_size: -; d_call: TRBD2; cdr3_nt: TGCGCCGCCGGGGGGTTCGTCGGCGGCCCCGACAATGAGCAGTTCTTC; cdr3_aa: CAAGGFVGGPDNEQFF
cdr3_length: 14; j_call: TRBJ2-2; v_call: TRBV4-2; clone_size: -; d_call: -; cdr3_nt: TGTGCCAGCAGCCAAGACTTACAGGGTGGCGGGCTGTTTTTT; cdr3_aa: CASSQDLQGGGLFF
cdr3_length: 12; j_call: TRBJ2-2; v_call: TRBV7-3; clone_size: -; d_call: -; cdr3_nt: TGTGCCAGCAGCCCCAATTCCGGGGAGCTGTTTTTT; cdr3_aa: CASSPNSGELFF
cdr3_length: 17; j_call: TRBJ2-5; v_call: TRBV5-1; clone_size: once; d_call: TRBD1; cdr3_nt: TGCGCCAGCAGCTTGGGGACAGGGGGCACCATATCGGAGACCCAGTACTTC; cdr3_aa: CASSLGTGGTISETQYF
cdr3_length: 13; j_call: TRBJ1-2; v_call: TRBV5-1; clone_size: -; d_call: -; cdr3_nt: TGCGCCAGCAGCTCGCAGGGAGACTATGGCTACACCTTC; cdr3_aa: CASSSQGDYGYTF
cdr3_length: 17; j_call: TRBJ2-2; v_call: TRBV30; clone_size: -; d_call: -; cdr3_nt: TGTGCCTGGAGCCGCGGTCGGACGGCAGGGTCGATCGGGGAGCTGTTTTTT; cdr3_aa: CAWSRGRTAGSIGELFF
cdr3_length: 14; j_call: TRBJ2-1; v_call: TRBV5-6; clone_size: -; d_call: TRBD1; cdr3_nt: TGTGCCAGCAGCCTTGGACAGGGCTACAATGAGCAGTTCTTC; cdr3_aa: CASSLGQGYNEQFF
cdr3_length: 12; j_call: TRBJ2-3; v_call: TRBV29-1; clone_size: -; d_call: -; cdr3_nt: TGCAGCTCCAGCGGACCCACAGATACGCAGTATTTT; cdr3_aa: CSSSGPTDTQYF
cdr3_length: 16; j_call: TRBJ2-1; v_call: TRBV11-1; clone_size: -; d_call: TRBD2; cdr3_nt: TGTGCCAGCAGCCCTCGACTAGCCCGAGGGAACAATGAGCAGTTCTTC; cdr3_aa: CASSPRLARGNNEQFF
cdr3_length: 14; j_call: TRBJ1-6; v_call: TRBV6-4; clone_size: -; d_call: -; cdr3_nt: TGTGCCAGCGCGGCCAGAGAGGGTAATTCACCCCTCCACTTT; cdr3_aa: CASAAREGNSPLHF
cdr3_length: 18; j_call: TRBJ1-3; v_call: TRBV2; clone_size: -; d_call: TRBD1; cdr3_nt: TGTGCCAGCAAGCCTCTCACAGGGGGCAGAAGCTCTGGAAACACCATATATTTT; cdr3_aa: CASKPLTGGRSSGNTIYF
cdr3_length: 16; j_call: TRBJ1-2; v_call: TRBV18; clone_size: -; d_call: -; cdr3_nt: TGTGCCAGCTCACCACAAAAGGGGGACGCTAACTATGGCTACACCTTC; cdr3_aa: CASSPQKGDANYGYTF
cdr3_length: 13; j_call: TRBJ1-2; v_call: TRBV19; clone_size: few; d_call: TRBD1; cdr3_nt: TGTGCCAGTAGTGCGGGGACAGCCTATGGCTACACCTTC; cdr3_aa: CASSAGTAYGYTF
cdr3_length: 14; j_call: TRBJ1-2; v_call: TRBV18; clone_size: -; d_call: -; cdr3_nt: TGTGCCAGCTCACCACCGAGTGGGGCCGATGGCTACACCTTC; cdr3_aa: CASSPPSGADGYTF
cdr3_length: 15; j_call: TRBJ2-3; v_call: TRBV6-5; clone_size: -; d_call: TRBD2; cdr3_nt: TGTGCCAGCAGTTATATGGGACTAGCCACAGATACGCAGTATTTT; cdr3_aa: CASSYMGLATDTQYF
cdr3_length: 13; j_call: TRBJ1-1; v_call: TRBV2; clone_size: -; d_call: -; cdr3_nt: TGTGCCAGCAGGCCCCCAGGCGATACTGAAGCTTTCTTT; cdr3_aa: CASRPPGDTEAFF